The 12 T cell receptor beta chains listed next were all sequenced from one sample in a study of response to subunit inactivated influenza vaccine. TCRdb processed the RT-PCR reads anew with MiXCR; each CDR3 protein has one entry. The repertoire holds fewer than 700,000 distinct CDR3 sequences, with 10% to 15% as singletons. The input for sequencing was PBMCs from blood, taken more than 35 days after vaccination. All receptors derive from a man between 45 and 60 years old who received an inactivated influenza vaccine.

This clonotype has more than one count but fewer than ten. This sequence joins TRBV28 and TRBJ2-7, with D perhaps TRBD1 (6 bases). V was trimmed by 4 bases and J by 5 bases, leaving 21 bases between them. The CDR3 runs to 16 residues. The germline CDR1 and CDR2 sequences are MDHEN and SYDVKM. In DNA form, the CDR3 reads TGTGCCAGCAGTTCCCCGGGACACGCCTCCCTGAACGAGCAGTACTTC. Protein: CASSSPGHASLNEQYF. Filled out from reference TRBV28 and TRBJ2-7, the complete variable domain reads DVKVTQSSRYLVKRTGEKVFLECVQDMDHENMFWYRQDPGLGLRLIYFSYDVKMKEKGDIPEGYSVSREKKERFSLILESASTNQTSMYLCASSSPGHASLNEQYFGPGTRLTVT.

This clonotype appeared many times. The V call is TRBV10-3, the J call TRBJ2-2; no firm D call. The V end was cut by 3 bases, the J end by 2 bases, with 10 bases between. Looked up from germline, CDR1 is ENHRY and CDR2 is SYGVKD. The CDR3 is 15 amino acids. For the CDR3, the DNA is TGTGCCATCAGTGACAGCGTTACTAACACCGGGGAGCTGTTTTTT. Residues: CAISDSVTNTGELFF.

This clonotype has more than one count but fewer than ten. The chain employs TRBV11-1 and TRBJ2-7; D remains unclear. The V end was cut by 4 bases, the J end by 4 bases, with 29 bases between. The CDR3 length is 19 residues. The germline CDR1 and CDR2 sequences are SGHAT and FQDESV (reference sequence). CDR3 sequence reads: CASSSTTLGLGSRSYEQYF. In DNA, the CDR3 is TGTGCCAGCAGCTCCACAACATTAGGGTTGGGAAGCCGGTCATACGAGCAGTACTTC.

This clonotype was recorded a few times. This rearrangement joins TRBV28 to TRBJ1-6; D is unclear. Germline CDR1 and CDR2: MDHEN and SYDVKM. The CDR3 spans 13 residues. V was trimmed by 2 bases and J by 10 bases, leaving 9 bases between them. The CDR3 sequence: CASSLGRVSPLHF. The DNA for the CDR3 is TGTGCCAGCAGTTTAGGCCGGGTCTCACCCCTCCACTTT.

This clonotype occurred once. One base away lies a much larger clone, so this may be a sequencing read error. The chain joins TRBV29-1 to TRBJ1-4; 7 bases align to TRBD1. Germline V gives CDR1 SQVTM, CDR2 ANQGSEA. Trimming removed 3 bases from V and 8 bases from J; junction bases left unmatched: 9. This CDR3 is 14 amino acids long. For the CDR3, the DNA is TGCAGCGTTGACACAGGGGCCGTAGGAGAAAAACTGTTTTTT. Translation: CSVDTGAVGEKLFF.

This clonotype has just a few counts. The chain uses TRBV6-2 or TRBV6-3 and TRBJ2-7; no reliable D call. The CDR3 runs 12 residues. Germline V lookup: CDR1 MNHEY, CDR2 SVGEGT. Trimming took off 4 bases at V and 4 bases at J, with 8 bases between the two ends. The CDR3 coding sequence is TGTGCCAGCAGTTTTGGAGAGTACGAGCAGTACTTC. This translates into CASSFGEYEQYF.

J is TRBJ2-2 and V is TRBV24-1, with a possible D match to TRBD1 (6 bases). In germline, CDR1 is KGHDR, CDR2 SFDVKD. The CDR3 contains 16 residues. The V end was cut by 1 base, the J end by 1 base, with 9 bases between. The DNA of the CDR3 is TGTGCCACCAGTGATTTTCGGACAGAGAACACCGGGGAGCTGTTTTTT. It codes for CATSDFRTENTGELFF.

V gene TRBV10-3 combines with J gene TRBJ2-5; D possibly corresponds to TRBD2 (6 bases). Germline V CDR1 and CDR2: ENHRY, SYGVKD. This CDR3 comprises 13 residues. V lost 10 bases, J lost 3 bases, and 15 bases lay in between. CDR3 coding DNA: TGTGCCACAGGCGGTGGGGGGAAAGAGACCCAGTACTTC. Its protein is CATGGGGKETQYF.

The chain recombines TRBV12-3 or TRBV12-4 with TRBJ2-5, with 8 positions matching TRBD2. Unmatched junction bases numbered 6, after V lost 2 bases and J lost 1 base. The CDR3 totals 16 residues. CDR3 sequence: CASSLSGLALQETQYF. The CDR3 DNA follows: TGTGCCAGCAGTTTAAGTGGACTAGCCCTCCAAGAGACCCAGTACTTC.

This chain joins TRBV30 and TRBJ2-5, with D possibly being TRBD2 (5 bases). Germline V gene data show CDR1 as GTSNPN and CDR2 as SVGIG (reference sequence). V gave up 2 bases and J gave up 5 bases, with 18 bases separating them. This CDR3 comprises 15 residues. CDR3 sequence: CAWSWTDAPKETQYF. The CDR3 DNA reads TGTGCCTGGAGTTGGACTGACGCCCCCAAGGAGACCCAGTACTTC.

This clonotype has just a few counts. The V and J genes are TRBV20-1 and TRBJ2-3; D unclear. CDR3 length: 12 residues. CDR1 is DFQATT, CDR2 SNEGSKA, per germline (reference sequence). Deletions cut 6 bases from V and 4 bases from J, with 11 bases between. The CDR3 region is CSARLASDTQYF. As DNA, the CDR3 is TGCAGTGCAAGGTTAGCTTCAGATACGCAGTATTTT.

J is TRBJ2-7 and V is TRBV12-3 or TRBV12-4; D remains ambiguous. The CDR3 runs 13 residues. The V end lost 5 bases, the J end lost 3 bases, and 11 bases lay between the germline ends. CDR3 DNA sequence: TGTGCCAGCAGTGCCGGGTCCGTCTACGAGCAGTACTTC. Its translation is CASSAGSVYEQYF.